Listed here are 14 T cell receptor beta chains from one sample, sequenced in a study of control samples from healthy donors and cancer patients (dated by TCRdb to about 2020). To prepare the library, the immunoSEQ multiplex PCR assay was applied. What TCRdb holds here is the immuneACCESS table cut down to in-frame rearrangements. Part of the clones is not present; checked against another copy, under half of the missing clones reflect an unresolved V gene, and the others are unexplained. Present in this sample are 150,000 to 200,000 clones, around 94% of which were seen just once. The leading ten clones occupy 1.3% to 1.5% of the sample. The sample taken for sequencing was blood. The receptors originated from a woman aged 18 to 35 in good health.

This clone occurred a few times. The gene calls are TRBV6-5 and TRBJ1-3; D gene unclear. This CDR3 region has 13 residues. V shed 0 bases and J shed 3 bases, with 3 bases lying between them. Germline lookup yields CDR1 MNHEY and CDR2 SVGAGI. The CDR3 is CASSYSNGNTIYF. The CDR3, as DNA: TGTGCCAGCAGTTACTCAAATGGAAACACCATATATTTT.

The J gene is TRBJ1-2, the V gene TRBV24-1; 9 nucleotides agree with TRBD1. The ends lost 6 bases at V and 8 bases at J; junction bases unmatched: 3. CDR1 and CDR2 (germline): KGHDR, SFDVKD. The CDR3 has 12 amino acids. DNA for the CDR3: TGTGCCACCAGTACAGGGGGCCAGGGCTACACCTTC. As protein: CATSTGGQGYTF.

The genes are TRBV28 and TRBJ2-7; the match to TRBD2 covers 7 bases. The CDR3 runs to 14 residues. Per germline, CDR1 MDHEN and CDR2 SYDVKM. V lost 2 bases, J lost 3 bases, and 4 bases stayed unmatched. This chain's CDR3 is CASSLGGSIYEQYF. The CDR3 nucleotides read TGTGCCAGCAGTTTAGGCGGGAGTATCTACGAGCAGTACTTC.

This clone was counted once. The chain has TRBV6-5 and TRBJ1-4; 7 bases are shared with TRBD1. The CDR3 length is 15 residues. The V gene end was trimmed by 5 bases and the J gene end by 5 bases; junction bases not matched to a gene: 8. Looked up from germline, CDR1 is MNHEY and CDR2 is SVGAGI. CDR3 loop: CASSRRVRGNEKLFF. The CDR3 DNA reads as TGTGCCAGCAGTAGGCGAGTCAGGGGGAATGAAAAACTGTTTTTT.

J is TRBJ1-5 and V is TRBV4-1; tentatively, D is TRBD1 (6 bases). The CDR3 has 19 amino acids. The ends were cut back, 0 bases at V and 1 base at J, with 19 bases in the middle. Germline assignment: CDR1 MGHRA and CDR2 YSYEKL. The CDR3 region has the DNA TGCGCCAGCAGCCAAGATCGAAGGGGGGCATTAAACAGCAATCAGCCCCAGCATTTT. This gives the protein CASSQDRRGALNSNQPQHF.

DNA for the CDR3: TGTGCCAGCAGCCGATTTAACGGGGGGGCCTACGAGCAGTACTTC. It specifies CASSRFNGGAYEQYF. V is TRBV5-5 and J is TRBJ2-7, with 8 nucleotides matching TRBD2. From germline, CDR1 is SGHKS and CDR2 YYEKEE (reference sequence). V shed 4 bases, J shed 2 bases, and the junction held 8 bases outside the gene matches. This CDR3 has 15 residues.

The rearrangement links TRBV7-2 to TRBJ2-7, with D hard to call. With 4 bases removed from V and 7 bases from J, the gap between germline ends came to 17 bases. Germline V gene sequence: CDR1 SGHTA, CDR2 FQGNSA. The CDR3 runs to 14 residues. The CDR3 spells CASSSATRLGEQYF. For the CDR3, the DNA is TGTGCCAGCAGCTCCGCGACCCGGTTGGGGGAGCAGTACTTC.

The V call is TRBV5-1, the J call TRBJ1-6; the D gene is possibly TRBD1 (5 bases). The CDR3 sequence is 14 residues long. The germline V gene has CDR1 SGHRS and CDR2 YFSETQ. V was pared by 0 bases and J by 9 bases, with 10 bases between. DNA for the CDR3: TGCGCCAGCAGCTTGGAGGGGAGTTCTTCACCCCTCCACTTT. Its translation is CASSLEGSSSPLHF.

The chain is built from TRBV7-9 and TRBJ1-5, with 7 bases that match TRBD1. Trimming at V came to 5 bases and at J to 9 bases, leaving 7 bases not matched to a gene. The germline gives CDR1 SEHNR, CDR2 FQNEAQ (reference sequence). The length of the CDR3 is 13 residues. The CDR3 sequence is CASSHPGGRPQHF. CDR3 bases: TGTGCCAGCAGCCACCCAGGGGGGCGGCCCCAGCATTTT.

The chain links TRBV19 to TRBJ1-5, with D tentatively TRBD1 (6 bases). The V end lost 6 bases, the J end lost 2 bases, and 11 bases lay between the germline ends. Germline lookup yields CDR1 LNHDA and CDR2 SQIVND (reference sequence). The CDR3 runs to 14 residues. The CDR3 reads CASRGALGNQPQHF. CDR3 sequence (DNA): TGTGCCAGTAGGGGGGCTTTGGGCAATCAGCCCCAGCATTTT. Based on the CDR3 plus reference TRBV19 and TRBJ1-5, the full variable domain is DGGITQSPKYLFRKEGQNVTLSCEQNLNHDAMYWYRQDPGQGLRLIYYSQIVNDFQKGDIAEGYSVSREKKESFPLTVTSAQKNPTAFYLCASRGALGNQPQHFGDGTRLSIL.

CDR3 residues: CSVGVGEAFF. DNA of the CDR3: TGCAGCGTAGGGGTGGGCGAAGCTTTCTTT. The chain carries TRBV29-1 and TRBJ1-1; perhaps TRBD1 as D (5 bases). Germline values: CDR1 SQVTM, CDR2 ANQGSEA. CDR3 length: 10 amino acids. V lost 6 bases and J lost 8, with 10 bases in between.

This clone was observed once. V usage is TRBV27 and J usage is TRBJ2-2; D is ambiguous. CDR3 length: 12 amino acids. Germline-derived CDR1 and CDR2 are MNHEY and SMNVEV (reference sequence). Trimming shortened V by 4 bases and J by 6 bases, and 6 bases separated the two germline ends. The CDR3 nucleotides are TGTGCCAGCAGTTCGATGGCCGGGGAGCTGTTTTTT. Its translation is CASSSMAGELFF.

The chain uses TRBV24-1 and TRBJ2-1, with 7 bases lining up with TRBD2. The germline V gene encodes CDR1 KGHDR and CDR2 SFDVKD. The CDR3 length is 13 residues. V lost 1 base and J lost 7; bases outside the gene matches: 0. CDR3 bases: TGTGCCACCAGTGATTTCGGGAGGAATGAGCAGTTCTTC. Its translation: CATSDFGRNEQFF.

The chain carries TRBV10-3 and TRBJ1-3, with 7 bases identical to TRBD1. The V and J ends lost 6 bases and 6 bases, in that order; junction bases with no gene match: 14. The germline gives CDR1 ENHRY, CDR2 SYGVKD. The CDR3 length is 16 residues. Here the CDR3 reads CAIRGTEQRLPNTIYF. CDR3 DNA sequence: TGTGCCATCAGGGGGACAGAGCAGAGGCTCCCAAACACCATATATTTT.